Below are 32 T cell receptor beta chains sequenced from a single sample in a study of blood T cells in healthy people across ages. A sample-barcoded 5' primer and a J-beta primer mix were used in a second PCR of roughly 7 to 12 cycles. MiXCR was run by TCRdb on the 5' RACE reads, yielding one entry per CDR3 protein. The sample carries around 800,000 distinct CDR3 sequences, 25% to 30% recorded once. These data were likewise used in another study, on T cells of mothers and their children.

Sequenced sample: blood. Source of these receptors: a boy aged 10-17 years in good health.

The CDR3 DNA reads TGTGCCAGCAGCACCGGGACAGGAGGAAACATTCAGTACTTC. Its translation is CASSTGTGGNIQYF. The chain combines TRBV6-5 with TRBJ2-4, with 8 bases that match TRBD1. Germline loops: CDR1 MNHEY, CDR2 SVGAGI. This CDR3 region has 14 residues. Trimming cost V 6 bases and J 6 bases; bases outside gene matches: 7.

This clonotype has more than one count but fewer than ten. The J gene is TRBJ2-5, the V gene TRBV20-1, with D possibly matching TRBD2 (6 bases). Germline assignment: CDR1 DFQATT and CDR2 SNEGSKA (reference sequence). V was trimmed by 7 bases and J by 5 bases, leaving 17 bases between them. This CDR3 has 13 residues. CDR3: CSVPGLEGETQYF. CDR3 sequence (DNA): TGCAGTGTACCGGGCCTGGAGGGGGAGACCCAGTACTTC.

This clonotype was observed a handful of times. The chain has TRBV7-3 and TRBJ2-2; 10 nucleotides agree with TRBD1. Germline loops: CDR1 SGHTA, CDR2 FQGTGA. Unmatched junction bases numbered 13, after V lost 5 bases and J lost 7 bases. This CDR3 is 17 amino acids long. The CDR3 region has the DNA TGTGCCAGCAGCCTACGCCCTGGGACAGGGGAAAGCGGGGAGCTGTTTTTT. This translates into CASSLRPGTGESGELFF.

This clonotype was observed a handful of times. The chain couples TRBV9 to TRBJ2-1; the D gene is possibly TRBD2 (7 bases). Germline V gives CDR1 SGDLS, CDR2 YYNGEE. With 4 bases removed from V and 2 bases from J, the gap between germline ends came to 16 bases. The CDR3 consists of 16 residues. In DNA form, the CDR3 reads TGTGCCAGCAGCCCTCGAGGGGGGGGCACCTACAATGAGCAGTTCTTC. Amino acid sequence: CASSPRGGGTYNEQFF.

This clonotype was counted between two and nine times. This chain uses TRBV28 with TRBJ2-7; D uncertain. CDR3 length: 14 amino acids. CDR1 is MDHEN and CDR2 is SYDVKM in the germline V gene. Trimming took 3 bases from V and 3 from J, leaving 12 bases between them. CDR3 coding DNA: TGTGCCAGCAGTTTGCGGCGGCAGGACTACGAGCAGTACTTC. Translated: CASSLRRQDYEQYF.

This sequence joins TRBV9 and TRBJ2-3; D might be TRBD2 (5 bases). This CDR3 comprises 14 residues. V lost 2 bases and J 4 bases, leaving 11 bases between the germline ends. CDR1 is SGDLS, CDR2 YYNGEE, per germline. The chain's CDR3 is CASSVDGRADTQYF. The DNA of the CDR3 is TGTGCCAGCAGCGTCGATGGGCGGGCAGATACGCAGTATTTT.

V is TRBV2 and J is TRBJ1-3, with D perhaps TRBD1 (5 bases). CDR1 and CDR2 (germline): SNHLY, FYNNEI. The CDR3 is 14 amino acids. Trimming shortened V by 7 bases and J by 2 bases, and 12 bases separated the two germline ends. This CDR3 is CASKDSETGNTIYF. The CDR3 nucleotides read TGTGCCAGCAAAGACAGTGAAACTGGAAACACCATATATTTT. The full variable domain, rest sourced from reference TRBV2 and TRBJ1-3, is EPEVTQTPSHQVTQMGQEVILRCVPISNHLYFYWYRQILGQKVEFLVSFYNNEISEKSEIFDDQFSVERPDGSNFTLKIRSTKLEDSAMYFCASKDSETGNTIYFGEGSWLTVV.

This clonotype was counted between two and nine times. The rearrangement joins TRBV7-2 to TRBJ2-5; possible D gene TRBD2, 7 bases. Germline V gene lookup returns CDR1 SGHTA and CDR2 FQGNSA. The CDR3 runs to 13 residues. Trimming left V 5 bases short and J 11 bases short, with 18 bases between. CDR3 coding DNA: TGTGCCAGCAGCCGCGGGGGCCGTGGGGAGCAGTACTTC. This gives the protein CASSRGGRGEQYF.

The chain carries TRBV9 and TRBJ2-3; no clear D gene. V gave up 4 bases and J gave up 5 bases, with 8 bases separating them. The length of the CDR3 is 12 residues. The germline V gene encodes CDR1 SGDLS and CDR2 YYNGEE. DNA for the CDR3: TGTGCCAGCAGCCCATCCTTAGATACGCAGTATTTT. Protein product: CASSPSLDTQYF. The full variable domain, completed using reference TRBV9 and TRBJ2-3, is DSGVTQTPKHLITATGQRVTLRCSPRSGDLSVYWYQQSLDQGLQFLIQYYNGEERAKGNILERFSAQQFPDLHSELNLSSLELGDSALYFCASSPSLDTQYFGPGTRLTVL.

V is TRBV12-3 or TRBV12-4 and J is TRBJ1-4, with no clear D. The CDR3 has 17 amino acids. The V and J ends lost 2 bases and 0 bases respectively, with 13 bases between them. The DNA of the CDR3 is TGTGCCAGCAGTTTAAGTGACGGCACCCCAACTAATGAAAAACTGTTTTTT. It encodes CASSLSDGTPTNEKLFF.

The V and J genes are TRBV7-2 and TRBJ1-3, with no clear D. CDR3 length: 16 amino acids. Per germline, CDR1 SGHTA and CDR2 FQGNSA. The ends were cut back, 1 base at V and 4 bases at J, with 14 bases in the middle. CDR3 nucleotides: TGTGCCAGCAGCTTAGATGTGGGAGGTTTGGGAAACACCATATATTTT. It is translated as CASSLDVGGLGNTIYF.

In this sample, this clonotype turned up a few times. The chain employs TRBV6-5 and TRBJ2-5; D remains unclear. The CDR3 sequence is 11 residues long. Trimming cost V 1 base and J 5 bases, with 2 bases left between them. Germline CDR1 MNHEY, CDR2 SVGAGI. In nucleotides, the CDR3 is TGTGCCAGCAGTTACTTTGAGACCCAGTACTTC. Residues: CASSYFETQYF.

The CDR3 loop reads CASSVTATPEAFF. The CDR3, as DNA: TGTGCCAGCAGCGTCACAGCGACCCCTGAAGCTTTCTTT. The chain joins TRBV9 to TRBJ1-1; no clear D gene. The CDR3 covers 13 residues. CDR1 and CDR2 (germline): SGDLS, YYNGEE. With 2 bases removed from V and 6 bases from J, the gap between germline ends came to 11 bases.

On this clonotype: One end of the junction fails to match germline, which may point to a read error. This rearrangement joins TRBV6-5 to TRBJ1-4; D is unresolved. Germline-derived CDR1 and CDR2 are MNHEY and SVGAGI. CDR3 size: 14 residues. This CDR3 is CASRQARTNEKLFF. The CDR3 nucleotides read TGCGCCAGCAGGCAGGCCCGAACTAATGAAAAACTGTTTTTT.

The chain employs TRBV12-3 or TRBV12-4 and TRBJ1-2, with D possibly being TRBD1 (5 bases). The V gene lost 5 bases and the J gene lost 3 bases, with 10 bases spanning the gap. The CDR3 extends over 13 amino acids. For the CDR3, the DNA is TGTGCCAGCAGTGGGCAGGGCCACTATGGCTACACCTTC. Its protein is CASSGQGHYGYTF.

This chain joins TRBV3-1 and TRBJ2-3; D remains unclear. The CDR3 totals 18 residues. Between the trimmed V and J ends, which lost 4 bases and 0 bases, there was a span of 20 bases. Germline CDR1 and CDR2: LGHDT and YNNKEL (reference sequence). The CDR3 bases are TGTGCCAGCAGCCTTTACCGCGCCATTACATCTAGCACAGATACGCAGTATTTT. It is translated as CASSLYRAITSSTDTQYF.

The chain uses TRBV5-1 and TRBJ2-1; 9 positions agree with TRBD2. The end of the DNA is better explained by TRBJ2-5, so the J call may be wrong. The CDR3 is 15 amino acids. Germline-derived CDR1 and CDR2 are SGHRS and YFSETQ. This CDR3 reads CASSLGTSEEETQYF. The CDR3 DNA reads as TGCGCCAGCAGCTTGGGGACTAGCGAGGAAGAGACCCAGTACTTC.

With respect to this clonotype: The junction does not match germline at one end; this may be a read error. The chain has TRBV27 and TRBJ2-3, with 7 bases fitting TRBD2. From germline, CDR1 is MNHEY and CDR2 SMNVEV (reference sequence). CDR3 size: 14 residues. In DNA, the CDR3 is TGTGCCAGCAGTTTGCGGGGGAACACAGCTACGCAGTATTTT. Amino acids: CASSLRGNTATQYF.

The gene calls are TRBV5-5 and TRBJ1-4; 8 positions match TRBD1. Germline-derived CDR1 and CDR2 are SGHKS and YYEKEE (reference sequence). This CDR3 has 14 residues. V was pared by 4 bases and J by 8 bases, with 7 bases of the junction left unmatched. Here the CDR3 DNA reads TGTGCCAGCAGCACCCGGACAGGGCGGGAAAAACTGTTTTTT. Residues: CASSTRTGREKLFF.

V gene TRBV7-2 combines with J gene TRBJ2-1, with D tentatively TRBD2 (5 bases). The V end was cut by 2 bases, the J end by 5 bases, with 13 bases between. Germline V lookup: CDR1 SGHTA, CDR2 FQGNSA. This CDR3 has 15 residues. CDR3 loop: CASSLRRGPHNEQFF. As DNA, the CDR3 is TGTGCCAGCAGCTTACGACGAGGGCCCCACAATGAGCAGTTCTTC.

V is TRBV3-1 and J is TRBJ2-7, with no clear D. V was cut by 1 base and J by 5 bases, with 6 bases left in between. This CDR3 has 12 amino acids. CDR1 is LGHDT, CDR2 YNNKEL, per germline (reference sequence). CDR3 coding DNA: TGTGCCAGCAGCCAAGCGTCGAACGAGCAGTACTTC. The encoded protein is CASSQASNEQYF.

CDR3 in DNA: TGCGCCAGCAGCCCCTCCGGGGACACCTCAAACTATGGCTACACCTTC. The encoded protein is CASSPSGDTSNYGYTF. The V and J genes are TRBV5-1 and TRBJ1-2; D is possibly TRBD1 (6 bases). Trimming shortened V by 4 bases and J by 2 bases, and 18 bases separated the two germline ends. The CDR3 covers 16 residues. From germline, CDR1 is SGHRS and CDR2 YFSETQ.

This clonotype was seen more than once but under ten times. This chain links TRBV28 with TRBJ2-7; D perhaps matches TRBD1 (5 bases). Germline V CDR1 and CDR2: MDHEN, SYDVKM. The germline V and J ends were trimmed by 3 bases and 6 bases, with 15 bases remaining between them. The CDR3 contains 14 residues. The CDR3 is CASSFPREAPEQYF. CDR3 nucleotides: TGTGCCAGCAGTTTTCCCAGGGAAGCACCCGAGCAGTACTTC.

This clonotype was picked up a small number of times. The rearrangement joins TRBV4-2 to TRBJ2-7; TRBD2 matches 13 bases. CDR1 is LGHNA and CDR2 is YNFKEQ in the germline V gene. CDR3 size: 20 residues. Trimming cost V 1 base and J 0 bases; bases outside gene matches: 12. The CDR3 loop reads CASSQGSGLAGDTVSYEQYF. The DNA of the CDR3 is TGTGCCAGCAGCCAAGGCAGCGGACTAGCGGGGGATACCGTCTCCTACGAGCAGTACTTC.

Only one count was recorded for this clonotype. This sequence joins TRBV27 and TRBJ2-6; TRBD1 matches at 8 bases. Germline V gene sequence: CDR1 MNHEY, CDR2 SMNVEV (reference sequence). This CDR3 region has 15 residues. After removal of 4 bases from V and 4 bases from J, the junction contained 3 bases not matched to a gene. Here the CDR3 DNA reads TGTGCCAGCAGTTGGACAGGGACCGGGGCCAACGTCCTGACTTTC. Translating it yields CASSWTGTGANVLTF. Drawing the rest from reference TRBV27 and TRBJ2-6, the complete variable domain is EAQVTQNPRYLITVTGKKLTVTCSQNMNHEYMSWYRQDPGLGLRQIYYSMNVEVTDKGDVPEGYKVSRKEKRNFPLILESPSPNQTSLYFCASSWTGTGANVLTFGAGSRLTVL.

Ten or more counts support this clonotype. This chain's CDR3 is CASSSGGPGNTIYF. The CDR3 DNA reads TGCGCCAGCAGCTCCGGGGGACCTGGAAACACCATATATTTT. The chain uses TRBV5-1 and TRBJ1-3; a weak D match, TRBD1 (5 bases). Germline-derived CDR1 and CDR2 are SGHRS and YFSETQ. The CDR3 totals 14 residues. The ends were cut back, 3 bases at V and 2 bases at J, with 9 bases in the middle.

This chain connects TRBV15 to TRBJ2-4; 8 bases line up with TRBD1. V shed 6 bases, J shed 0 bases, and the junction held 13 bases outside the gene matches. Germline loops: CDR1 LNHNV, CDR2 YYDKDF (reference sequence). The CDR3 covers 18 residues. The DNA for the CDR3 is TGTGCCACCAGGCTCGGGACAGGCCTACTAATAGCCAAAAACATTCAGTACTTC. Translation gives CATRLGTGLLIAKNIQYF.

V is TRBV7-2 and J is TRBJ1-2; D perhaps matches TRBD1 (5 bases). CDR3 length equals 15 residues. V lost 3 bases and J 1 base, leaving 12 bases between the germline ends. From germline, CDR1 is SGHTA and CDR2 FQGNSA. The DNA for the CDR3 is TGTGCCAGCAGCTTGGGGCCGACTAGTAACTATGGCTACACCTTC. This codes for CASSLGPTSNYGYTF. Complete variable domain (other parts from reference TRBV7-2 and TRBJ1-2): GAGVSQSPSNKVTEKGKDVELRCDPISGHTALYWYRQSLGQGLEFLIYFQGNSAPDKSGLPSDRFSAERTGGSVSTLTIQRTQQEDSAVYLCASSLGPTSNYGYTFGSGTRLTVV.

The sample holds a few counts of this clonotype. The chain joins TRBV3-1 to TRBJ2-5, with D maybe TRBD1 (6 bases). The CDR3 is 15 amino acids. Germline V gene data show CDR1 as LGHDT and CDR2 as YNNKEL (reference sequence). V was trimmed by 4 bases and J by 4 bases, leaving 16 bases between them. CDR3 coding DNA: TGTGCCAGCAGCCGTCACTTGGGACACCCAGAGACCCAGTACTTC. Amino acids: CASSRHLGHPETQYF.

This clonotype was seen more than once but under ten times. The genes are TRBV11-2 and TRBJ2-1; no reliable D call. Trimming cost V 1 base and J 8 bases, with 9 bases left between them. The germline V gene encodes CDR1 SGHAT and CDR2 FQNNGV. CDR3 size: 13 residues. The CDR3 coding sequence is TGTGCCAGCAGCTTAGCGGTTTGGGATGAGCAGTTCTTC. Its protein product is CASSLAVWDEQFF.

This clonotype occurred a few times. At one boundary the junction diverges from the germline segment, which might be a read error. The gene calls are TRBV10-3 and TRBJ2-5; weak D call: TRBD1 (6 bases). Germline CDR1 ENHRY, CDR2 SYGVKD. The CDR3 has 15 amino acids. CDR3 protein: CAISESSGDQETQYF. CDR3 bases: TGTGCCATCAGTGAGTCGTCAGGGGACCAGGAGACCCAGTACTTC.

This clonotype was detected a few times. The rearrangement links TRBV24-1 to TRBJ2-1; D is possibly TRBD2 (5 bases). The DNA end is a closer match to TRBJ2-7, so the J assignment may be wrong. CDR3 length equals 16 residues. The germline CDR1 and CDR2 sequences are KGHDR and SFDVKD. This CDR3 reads CATSDLRGYPSYEQYF. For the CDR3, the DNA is TGTGCCACCAGTGATTTGCGCGGGTATCCTTCCTACGAGCAGTACTTC.